These 32 T cell receptor beta chains were all obtained from the same sample, sequenced in a study of siplizumab effects on memory and regulatory T cells. Clones were read by immunoSEQ multiplex PCR, and TCRdb kept only the in-frame ones, dropping some. The sample lists around 100,000 clones, over 90% occurring once. Sequences were obtained from Tregs sorted from blood. These receptors all stem from a human donor in good health.

This clone was seen once. This chain uses TRBV27 with TRBJ1-2; D is ambiguous. V lost 6 bases and J lost 0, with 14 bases in between. The germline gives CDR1 MNHEY, CDR2 SMNVEV (reference sequence). This CDR3 contains 15 residues. The CDR3 loop reads CASRTNAGPNYGYTF. DNA for the CDR3: TGTGCCAGCAGAACTAACGCAGGACCTAACTATGGCTACACCTTC.

This CDR3 is CASSLGTQRGETQYF. CDR3 in DNA: TGTGCCAGCAGCTTAGGCACGCAGAGGGGAGAGACCCAGTACTTC. V is TRBV7-6 and J is TRBJ2-5; D possibly uses TRBD1 or TRBD2 (5 bases each). Germline V CDR1 and CDR2: SGHVS, FNYEAQ. The CDR3 contains 15 residues. The V end lost 1 base, the J end lost 4 bases, and 13 bases lay between the germline ends. Complete variable domain (other parts from reference TRBV7-6 and TRBJ2-5): GAGVSQSPRYKVTKRGQDVALRCDPISGHVSLYWYRQALGQGPEFLTYFNYEAQQDKSGLPNDRFSAERPEGSISTLTIQRTEQRDSAMYRCASSLGTQRGETQYFGPGTRLLVL.

The genes are TRBV18 and TRBJ2-3; D is undetermined. Germline loops: CDR1 KGHSH, CDR2 LQKENI. V lost 4 bases and J 1 base, leaving 6 bases between the germline ends. This CDR3 contains 13 residues. The CDR3 nucleotides read TGTGCCAGCTCACTACGGGGCACAGATACGCAGTATTTT. It codes for CASSLRGTDTQYF. The full variable domain, its missing parts supplied by reference TRBV18 and TRBJ2-3, is NAGVMQNPRHLVRRRGQEARLRCSPMKGHSHVYWYRQLPEEGLKFMVYLQKENIIDESGMPKERFSAEFPKEGPSILRIQQVVRGDSAAYFCASSLRGTDTQYFGPGTRLTVL.

This rearrangement joins TRBV4-3 to TRBJ1-4; D uncertain. The CDR3 has 15 amino acids. CDR1 and CDR2 from the germline V gene are LGHNA and YSLEER. Trimming took off 1 base at V and 3 bases at J, with 9 bases between the two ends. CDR3 sequence (DNA): TGCGCCAGCAGCCAAGTCGGATATCCTAATGAAAAACTGTTTTTT. It is translated as CASSQVGYPNEKLFF.

This clone was found once. The gene calls are TRBV5-1 and TRBJ2-3; D ambiguous. The CDR3 is made up of 15 amino acids. The germline CDR1 and CDR2 sequences are SGHRS and YFSETQ. V lost 6 bases and J 5 bases, leaving 19 bases between the germline ends. Written as DNA, the CDR3 is TGCGCCAGCAAGGTTAGTAGCCTACGAGGAGATACGCAGTATTTT. The encoded protein is CASKVSSLRGDTQYF.

The chain links TRBV11-2 to TRBJ1-2; D is uncertain. V was shortened by 8 bases and J by 5 bases, with 18 bases between the two germline ends. The CDR3 loop spans 14 amino acids. The germline V gene has CDR1 SGHAT and CDR2 FQNNGV. The CDR3: CASAKLGFGYGYTF. CDR3 nucleotides: TGTGCCAGCGCCAAGCTAGGGTTTGGATATGGCTACACCTTC. The full variable domain, its missing parts supplied by reference TRBV11-2 and TRBJ1-2, is EAGVAQSPRYKIIEKRQSVAFWCNPISGHATLYWYQQILGQGPKLLIQFQNNGVVDDSQLPKDRFSAERLKGVDSTLKIQPAKLEDSAVYLCASAKLGFGYGYTFGSGTRLTVV.

The V gene is TRBV6-5, the J gene TRBJ2-2; TRBD1 agrees at 7 bases. The J segment lost 4 bases and the V segment lost 6 bases, leaving 8 bases of the junction unmatched. CDR3 length equals 15 residues. The germline V gene has CDR1 MNHEY and CDR2 SVGAGI. CDR3 coding DNA: TGTGCCAGCAGCCTCTTACAGGGGATCACCGGGGAGCTGTTTTTT. Protein product: CASSLLQGITGELFF.

The gene calls are TRBV9 and TRBJ1-1; a weak D match, TRBD1 (5 bases). CDR1 is SGDLS and CDR2 is YYNGEE in the germline V gene. The CDR3 is 13 residues long. Trimming cost V 4 bases and J 3 bases, with 10 bases left between them. The DNA of the CDR3 is TGTGCCAGCAGCCGCGGGGCTGACACTGAAGCTTTCTTT. Translation gives CASSRGADTEAFF.

This clone has a single count. The chain is built from TRBV4-3 and TRBJ2-1; 13 bases align to TRBD2. The V segment lost 1 base and the J segment 5 bases; nucleotides outside the gene matches: 5. Germline assignment: CDR1 LGHNA and CDR2 YSLEER. The CDR3 totals 17 residues. The CDR3 reads CASSQAKLAGGDNEQFF. The CDR3 DNA reads TGCGCCAGCAGCCAAGCCAAACTAGCGGGAGGGGACAATGAGCAGTTCTTC.

The V gene is TRBV15, the J gene TRBJ2-3, with 7 bases matching TRBD2. The CDR3 has 16 residues. From germline, CDR1 is LNHNV and CDR2 YYDKDF (reference sequence). V dropped 2 bases and J dropped 6; count of bases not matched to a gene: 11. In nucleotides, the CDR3 is TGTGCCACCAGCAGACGTCCCCAGCGGGGCCTGGATACGCAGTATTTT. This encodes CATSRRPQRGLDTQYF.

The chain employs TRBV5-1 and TRBJ2-2; the D gene is possibly TRBD1 (6 bases). This CDR3 spans 17 amino acids. The germline gives CDR1 SGHRS, CDR2 YFSETQ. The ends were cut back, 4 bases at V and 4 bases at J, with 20 bases in the middle. The CDR3 sequence is CASSQLINRDRTGELFF. CDR3 nucleotides: TGCGCCAGCAGCCAACTGATAAACAGGGATCGCACCGGGGAGCTGTTTTTT.

CDR3 sequence: CASSGGTGYGYTF. The CDR3 nucleotides are TGTGCCAGCAGCGGGGGGACAGGGTATGGCTACACCTTC. The V gene is TRBV5-5, the J gene TRBJ1-2; 9 nucleotides agree with TRBD1. Germline CDR1 is SGHKS and CDR2 is YYEKEE (reference sequence). V shed 4 bases, J shed 5 bases, and the junction held 3 bases outside the gene matches. CDR3 length: 13 residues.

The rearrangement joins TRBV30 to TRBJ2-1, with no clear D. CDR1 GTSNPN and CDR2 SVGIG come from the germline V gene (reference sequence). This CDR3 region has 14 residues. Trimming removed 4 bases at V and 0 bases at J, with 10 bases between. The CDR3 DNA reads as TGTGCCTGGAATAAGGGAAGCTCCTACAATGAGCAGTTCTTC. It specifies CAWNKGSSYNEQFF.

The rearrangement links TRBV5-4 to TRBJ1-5, with 9 bases matching TRBD1. The CDR3 consists of 16 residues. V gave up 1 base and J gave up 6 bases; unmatched junction bases: 8. Germline values: CDR1 SGHNT, CDR2 YYREEE (reference sequence). The CDR3 sequence: CASSLWWTGAGQPQHF. In DNA, the CDR3 is TGTGCCAGCAGCTTGTGGTGGACAGGGGCCGGTCAGCCCCAGCATTTT.

This clone was seen a single time. The chain has TRBV30 and TRBJ2-3; maybe TRBD1 (5 bases). V was pared by 7 bases and J by 3 bases, with 11 bases between. Germline V CDR1 and CDR2: GTSNPN, SVGIG (reference sequence). This CDR3 is 12 amino acids long. The CDR3 protein is CAFIKGTDTQYF. The CDR3 region has the DNA TGTGCCTTCATAAAGGGGACAGATACGCAGTATTTT. Supplemented by reference TRBV30 and TRBJ2-3, the full variable domain reads SQTIHQWPATLVQPVGSPLSLECTVEGTSNPNLYWYRQAAGRGLQLLFYSVGIGQISSEVPQNLSASRPQDRQFILSSKKLLLSDSGFYLCAFIKGTDTQYFGPGTRLTVL.

The chain joins TRBV14 to TRBJ2-3; D unresolved. The CDR3 contains 15 residues. The V gene lost 4 bases and the J gene lost 0 bases, with 11 bases spanning the gap. The germline gives CDR1 SGHDN, CDR2 FVKESK. The CDR3 sequence: CASSPLAASTDTQYF. The CDR3 DNA is TGTGCCAGCAGCCCTCTGGCGGCTAGCACAGATACGCAGTATTTT.

Only one count was recorded for this clone. V is TRBV19 and J is TRBJ2-4; 7 nucleotides align to TRBD2. Trimming removed 5 bases from V and 2 bases from J; junction bases left unmatched: 6. This CDR3 contains 15 residues. Germline V gene lookup returns CDR1 LNHDA and CDR2 SQIVND (reference sequence). The CDR3 region is CASSFAGVSKNIQYF. Here the CDR3 DNA reads TGTGCCAGTAGTTTTGCGGGGGTGTCCAAAAACATTCAGTACTTC. Together with reference TRBV19 and TRBJ2-4, the CDR3 gives the full variable domain: DGGITQSPKYLFRKEGQNVTLSCEQNLNHDAMYWYRQDPGQGLRLIYYSQIVNDFQKGDIAEGYSVSREKKESFPLTVTSAQKNPTAFYLCASSFAGVSKNIQYFGAGTRLSVL.

The CDR3 DNA reads TGTGCCATCAGTGAGTCTAGGGGTGACTATGGCTACACCTTC. Amino acid sequence: CAISESRGDYGYTF. The rearrangement uses TRBV10-3 and TRBJ1-2; the D gene is possibly TRBD1 (5 bases). V was clipped by 0 bases and J by 3 bases, with 8 bases between them. The CDR3 covers 14 residues. Germline-derived CDR1 and CDR2 are ENHRY and SYGVKD.

V and J are TRBV11-2 and TRBJ2-7; 8 nucleotides align to TRBD1. Germline V gives CDR1 SGHAT, CDR2 FQNNGV. Unmatched junction bases numbered 9, after V lost 2 bases and J lost 6 bases. CDR3 length equals 15 residues. CDR3 in DNA: TGTGCCAGCAGCTTAATAAGCCAGGGGGCGGTCGAGCAGTACTTC. As protein: CASSLISQGAVEQYF.

The CDR3 region is CASSESRSNEQFF. The CDR3 DNA is TGTGCCAGCAGTGAATCCAGAAGCAATGAGCAGTTCTTC. The J gene is TRBJ2-1, the V gene TRBV2; D is unclear. Germline V CDR1 and CDR2: SNHLY, FYNNEI. Trimming cost V 2 bases and J 6 bases, with 8 bases left between them. The CDR3 has 13 residues.

The rearrangement joins TRBV6-5 to TRBJ2-7; D possibly corresponds to TRBD2 (6 bases). CDR1 and CDR2 from the germline V gene are MNHEY and SVGAGI. Trimming stripped 6 bases from V and 3 bases from J, with 15 bases between. This CDR3 is 14 amino acids long. CDR3 DNA: TGTGCCAGCAGGGAACGGAGGGAATACTACGAGCAGTACTTC. Its protein is CASRERREYYEQYF.

V is TRBV7-2 and J is TRBJ2-7, with D perhaps given as TRBD1 or TRBD2 (6 bases each). Germline CDR1 reads SGHTA; CDR2 reads FQGNSA. The CDR3 consists of 13 residues. Between the trimmed V and J ends, which lost 5 bases and 7 bases, there was a span of 15 bases. The CDR3 DNA follows: TGTGCCAGCAGCGCGGGACACCCTTGGGAGCAGTACTTC. Protein: CASSAGHPWEQYF.

The chain joins TRBV9 to TRBJ2-2; D is possibly TRBD1 (5 bases). The V end lost 0 bases, the J end lost 5 bases, and 14 bases lay between the germline ends. Germline values: CDR1 SGDLS, CDR2 YYNGEE. CDR3 size: 16 residues. Here the CDR3 DNA reads TGTGCCAGCAGCGTAGCCCCCCAGGGCGGAACCGGGGAGCTGTTTTTT. Residues: CASSVAPQGGTGELFF.

This chain links TRBV9 with TRBJ1-2; D possibly corresponds to TRBD1 (6 bases). Germline V CDR1 and CDR2: SGDLS, YYNGEE. Trimming took off 1 base at V and 3 bases at J, with 7 bases between the two ends. The CDR3 loop spans 13 amino acids. This CDR3 is CASSVRQDYGYTF. CDR3 nucleotide sequence: TGTGCCAGCAGCGTAAGACAGGACTATGGCTACACCTTC.

The genes are TRBV10-3 and TRBJ2-6, with a weak D call TRBD2 (6 bases). Between the trimmed V and J ends, which lost 4 bases and 0 bases, there was a span of 7 bases. CDR3 length equals 15 residues. The germline gives CDR1 ENHRY, CDR2 SYGVKD. In DNA form, the CDR3 reads TGTGCCATCAGTGGGGGGGTCTCTGGGGCCAACGTCCTGACTTTC. Encoded protein: CAISGGVSGANVLTF.

This clone was seen just once. The V and J genes are TRBV6-1 and TRBJ1-1; D gene ambiguous. CDR3 length equals 14 residues. Trimming took 3 bases from V and 1 from J, leaving 9 bases between them. The germline CDR1 and CDR2 sequences are MNHNS and SASEGT. CDR3 residues: CASSDIHTNTEAFF. The CDR3 DNA reads TGTGCCAGCAGTGATATACATACGAACACTGAAGCTTTCTTT.

The rearrangement joins TRBV11-3 to TRBJ2-2, with TRBD2 matching 9 bases. In germline, CDR1 is SGHNT, CDR2 YENEEA. V trimming: 1 base; J trimming: 2 bases; junction bases outside the gene matches: 5. This CDR3 has 17 amino acids. The CDR3 coding sequence is TGTGCCAGCAGCTTAGGGGCCCTAGCGGGAAACACCGGGGAGCTGTTTTTT. It encodes CASSLGALAGNTGELFF.

Details on this clone: Its ends do not fully match the called genes, so a read error is possible. The rearrangement joins TRBV7-9 to TRBJ2-5; D is undetermined. This CDR3 is 11 amino acids long. CDR1 SEHNR and CDR2 FQNEAQ come from the germline V gene (reference sequence). The CDR3, as DNA: TGTGCCAGCACCTTAAGGGAGACCCAGTACTTC. Amino acid sequence: CASTLRETQYF.

The chain joins TRBV6-6 to TRBJ2-1; D might be TRBD2 (5 bases). V shed 2 bases and J shed 5 bases, with 7 bases lying between them. This CDR3 spans 13 amino acids. Germline V gene sequence: CDR1 MNHNY, CDR2 SVGAGI (reference sequence). The CDR3 region is CASSYRGNNEQFF. As DNA, the CDR3 is TGTGCCAGCAGTTACCGAGGGAACAATGAGCAGTTCTTC.

The chain has TRBV6-6 and TRBJ1-3; D ambiguous. The V end was cut by 4 bases, the J end by 5 bases, with 9 bases between. In germline, CDR1 is MNHNY, CDR2 SVGAGI (reference sequence). The CDR3 extends over 13 amino acids. The CDR3 DNA is TGTGCCAGCAGTTTCCTTAAAAGAAACACCATATATTTT. Its protein product is CASSFLKRNTIYF.

CDR3: CASRKGLAGGQDTQYF. In DNA form, the CDR3 reads TGTGCCAGCAGAAAAGGACTAGCGGGGGGACAAGATACGCAGTATTTT. The chain employs TRBV9 and TRBJ2-3; 14 bases fit TRBD2. The CDR3 runs 16 residues. The germline V gene has CDR1 SGDLS and CDR2 YYNGEE. V shed 5 bases and J 5 bases; nucleotides not matched to a gene: 7.

The chain couples TRBV2 to TRBJ2-7; D perhaps matches TRBD2 (5 bases). V was shortened by 5 bases and J by 5 bases, with 19 bases between the two germline ends. CDR3 length equals 15 residues. Germline-derived CDR1 and CDR2 are SNHLY and FYNNEI. The CDR3 protein is CASSRRAAGLHEQYF. CDR3 coding DNA: TGTGCCAGCAGTCGTCGGGCCGCGGGCCTTCACGAGCAGTACTTC.